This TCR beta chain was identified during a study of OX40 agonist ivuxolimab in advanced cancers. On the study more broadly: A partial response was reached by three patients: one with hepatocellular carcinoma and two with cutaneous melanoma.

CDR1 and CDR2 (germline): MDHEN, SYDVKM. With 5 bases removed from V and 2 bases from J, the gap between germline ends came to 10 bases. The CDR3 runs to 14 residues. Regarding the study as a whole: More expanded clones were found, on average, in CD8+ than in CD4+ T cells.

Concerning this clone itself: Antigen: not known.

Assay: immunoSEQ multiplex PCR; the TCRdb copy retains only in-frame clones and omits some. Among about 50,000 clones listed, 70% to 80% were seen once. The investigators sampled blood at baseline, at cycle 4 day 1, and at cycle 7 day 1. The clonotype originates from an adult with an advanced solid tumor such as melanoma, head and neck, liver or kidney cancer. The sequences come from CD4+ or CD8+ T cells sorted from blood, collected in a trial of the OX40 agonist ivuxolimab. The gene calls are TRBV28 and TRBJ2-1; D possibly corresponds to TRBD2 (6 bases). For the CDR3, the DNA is TGTGCCAGCAGTATTAGCGGAGCCTACAATGAGCAGTTCTTC. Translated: CASSISGAYNEQFF. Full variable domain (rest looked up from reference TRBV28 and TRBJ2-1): DVKVTQSSRYLVKRTGEKVFLECVQDMDHENMFWYRQDPGLGLRLIYFSYDVKMKEKGDIPEGYSVSREKKERFSLILESASTNQTSMYLCASSISGAYNEQFFGPGTRLTVL.